This TCR beta chain was captured by sequencing in a study of metastatic and nonmetastatic thyroid tumors. Looking at the study overall: For malignant and benign thyroid patients, tumor or nodule tissue and blood were the sources whose repertoires were compared. Study results and limitations: Reported TCR beta diversity, measured in blood and tumor, was significantly higher for malignant thyroid tumors than for benign nodules.

TCRdb reprocessed the PCR reads via MiXCR. The table records tens of thousands of clones, over 10% of them present only once. Patients underwent thyroid surgery, and none had received any treatment before it. The table lists this clone with many counts. Its antigen remains unidentified. V lost 4 bases, J lost 4 bases, and 4 bases stayed unmatched. The CDR3 totals 14 residues. Germline-derived CDR1 and CDR2 are SGHRS and YFSETQ. This chain joins TRBV5-1 and TRBJ1-5, with 8 bases that match TRBD1. Sequenced: blood. The receptor's source is a female donor with papillary thyroid cancer or a benign thyroid nodule (not recorded which). Some clones in this sample may be carry-over from other donors' samples. The CDR3 is CASSPGTGNQPQHF. The CDR3 DNA is TGCGCCAGCAGCCCGGGGACAGGAAATCAGCCCCAGCATTTT.